This paragraph reports one TCR beta chain. In its sample, this clone was seen once. What this receptor recognizes is not known. One base away there is no much larger clone; base qualities are not given. Each collaborating institution followed its own protocols to collect whole blood in K2EDTA tubes. For TCRbeta analysis, collaborators shipped samples as frozen whole blood, isolated PBMCs, or DNA extracted from either of those sample types. TCRbeta CDR3 regions were amplified from genomic DNA using the immunoSEQ Assay, a bias-controlled multiplex PCR. The original pipeline was this. Within the assay, amplification of reference gene primers was used to estimate how many nucleated cells each sample contained. Sequence reads were collapsed and filtered to measure the absolute abundance of every unique TCRbeta CDR3 rearrangement. Productive Simpson clonality was computed per sample as the square root of Simpson's diversity index over productive rearrangements. The table was pulled from immuneACCESS by TCRdb, which kept in-frame rearrangements only. Such tables lose some clones; where checked, under half of the loss comes from unresolved V genes, and the rest has no known cause. For V, J and clone size, that table is used; D and trimming come from the DNA. The sample table lists some 380,000 clones, 90% of them with a count of one. The top ten hold roughly 6.8% of the sample.

The sample belongs to a study of blood T cell repertoires in COVID-19 (dated by TCRdb to the early 2020s). In the study overall: Collaborator samples came from the United States, Italy and Spain and covered acute and convalescent phases of COVID-19. The material from the prospective study consisted of cDNA or gDNA derived from T cells, B-cell-depleted T cells, or PBMCs. The dataset comprised deeply sampled blood TCRbeta repertoires from subjects exposed to, actively infected with, or recovered from COVID-19. A freely available public database, intended as a resource for researchers studying the immune response to SARS-CoV-2, is where the repertoires were released. Samples were obtained from the ongoing ImmuneRACE study (first 160 participants) and from 1,254 subjects provided by 6 global collaborators. The sample metadata nearly always contained a de-identified subject ID, COVID-19 status, age in years and sex. Where available, HLA class I and class II types were taken from metadata supplied by the sample provider and were not determined by assay-based typing.

Study-level results and caveats: The quantity of clinical and demographic metadata differed by source and by participant and was supplied without curation.

The specimen sequenced was peripheral blood. The receptor's source is a young man with active or convalescent COVID-19.

The CDR3 region reads CASMAETPYEQYF. The base sequence is TGTGCCAGCATGGCGGAGACCCCCTACGAGCAGTACTTC. This sequence uses TRBV6-4 and TRBJ2-7, with no confidently assigned D gene. From cysteine to phenylalanine, the CDR3 is 13 amino acids long. The sequence is cut down to CDR3 DNA, 39 bases in frame from base 1. V and J lose 7 bases and 2 bases, and a span of 12 bases separates them. As encoded in the germline V gene, CDR1 is MRHNA while CDR2 is SNTAGT.